The T cell receptor beta chain under discussion was sequenced for a study of blood T cell repertoires in COVID-19. Sequencing used immunoSEQ multiplex PCR; TCRdb keeps in-frame clones, though not all of them. The sample holds about 150,000 clones, about 86% seen once. Points on this clone: One end of the junction fails to match germline, which may point to a read error.

The CDR3 totals 13 residues. Germline CDR1 is LNHDA and CDR2 is SQIVND (reference sequence). Sample: peripheral blood. V gene TRBV19 combines with J gene TRBJ1-6; D gene ambiguous. The clonotype comes from a man in his fifties with active or convalescent COVID-19. The CDR3 loop reads CASSREGDSPLHF. The CDR3 DNA sequence: TGTGCCAGCAGTAGGGAGGGAGATTCACCCCTCCACTTT.